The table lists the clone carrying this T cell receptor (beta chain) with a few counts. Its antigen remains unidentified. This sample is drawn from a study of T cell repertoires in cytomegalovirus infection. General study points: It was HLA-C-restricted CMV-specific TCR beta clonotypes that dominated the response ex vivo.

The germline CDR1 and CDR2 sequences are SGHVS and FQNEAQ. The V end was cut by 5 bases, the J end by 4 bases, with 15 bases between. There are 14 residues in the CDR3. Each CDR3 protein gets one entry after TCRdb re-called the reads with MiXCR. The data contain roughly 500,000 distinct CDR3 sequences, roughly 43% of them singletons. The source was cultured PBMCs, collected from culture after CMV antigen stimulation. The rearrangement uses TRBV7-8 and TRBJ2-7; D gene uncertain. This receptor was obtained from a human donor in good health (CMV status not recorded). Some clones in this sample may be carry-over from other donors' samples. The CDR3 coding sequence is TGTGCCAGCAGCCCCGCGGCCTCAGGTTACGAGCAGTACTTC. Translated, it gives CASSPAASGYEQYF.